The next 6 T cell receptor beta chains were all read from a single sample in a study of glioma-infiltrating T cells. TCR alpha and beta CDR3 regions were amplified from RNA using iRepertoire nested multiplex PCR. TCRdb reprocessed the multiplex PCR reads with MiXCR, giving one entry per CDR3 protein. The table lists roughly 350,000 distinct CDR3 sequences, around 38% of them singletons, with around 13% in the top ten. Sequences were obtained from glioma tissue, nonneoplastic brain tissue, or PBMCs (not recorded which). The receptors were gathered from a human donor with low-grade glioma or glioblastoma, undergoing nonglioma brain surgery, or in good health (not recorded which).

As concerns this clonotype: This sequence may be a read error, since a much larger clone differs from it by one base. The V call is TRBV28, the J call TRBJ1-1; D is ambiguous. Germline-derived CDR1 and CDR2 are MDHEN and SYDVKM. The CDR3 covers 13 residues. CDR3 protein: CASSLFGRTEASF. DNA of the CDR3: TGTGCCAGCAGTTTATTTGGGAGGACTGAAGCTTCCTTT.

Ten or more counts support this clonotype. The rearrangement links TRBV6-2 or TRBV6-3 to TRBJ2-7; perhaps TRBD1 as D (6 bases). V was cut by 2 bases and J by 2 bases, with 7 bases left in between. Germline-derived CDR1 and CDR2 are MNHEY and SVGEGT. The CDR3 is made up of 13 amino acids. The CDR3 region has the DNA TGTGCCAGCAGTTACCAGGGGACCTACGAGCAGTACTTC. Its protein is CASSYQGTYEQYF.

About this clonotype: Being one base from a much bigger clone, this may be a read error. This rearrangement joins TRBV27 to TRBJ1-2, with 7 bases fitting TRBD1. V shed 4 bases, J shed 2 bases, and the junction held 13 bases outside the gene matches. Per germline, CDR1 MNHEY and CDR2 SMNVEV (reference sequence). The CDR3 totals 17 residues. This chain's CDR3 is CASSSLAGGVINYGYTF. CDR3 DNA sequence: TGTGCCAGCAGTTCGTTGGCAGGGGGTGTAATAAACTATGGCTACACCTTC.

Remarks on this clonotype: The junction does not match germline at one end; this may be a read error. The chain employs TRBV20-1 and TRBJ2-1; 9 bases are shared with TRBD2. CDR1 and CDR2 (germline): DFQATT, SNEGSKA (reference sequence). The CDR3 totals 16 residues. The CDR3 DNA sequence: TGCACTGCTAGAGATGGGCTAGCGGGGTTCTACAATGAGCAGTTCTTC. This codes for CTARDGLAGFYNEQFF.

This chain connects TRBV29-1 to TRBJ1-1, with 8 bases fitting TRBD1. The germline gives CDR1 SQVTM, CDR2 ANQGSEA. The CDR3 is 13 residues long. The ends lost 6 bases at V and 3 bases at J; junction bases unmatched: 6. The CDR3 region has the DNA TGCAGCGTGAGGACAGGGACGGACACTGAAGCTTTCTTT. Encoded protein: CSVRTGTDTEAFF.

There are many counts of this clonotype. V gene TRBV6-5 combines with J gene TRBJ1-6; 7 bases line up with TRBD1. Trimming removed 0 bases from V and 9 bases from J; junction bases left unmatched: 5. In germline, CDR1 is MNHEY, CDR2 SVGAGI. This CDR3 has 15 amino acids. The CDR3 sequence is CASSYSQGNGSPLHF. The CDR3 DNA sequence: TGTGCCAGCAGTTACTCACAGGGGAACGGTTCACCCCTCCACTTT.